A single T cell receptor beta chain is shown here with its context. Constant-segment primers served in 5'RACE that generated TCR alpha and TCR beta cDNA libraries bearing sample barcodes and UMIs. Each CDR3 protein is one row after TCRdb ran MiXCR on the 5' RACE reads. The table includes 450,000 or so distinct CDR3 sequences, roughly 23% detected once. This record comes from a study of T-cell memory formation after mild COVID-19. Sequenced sample: PBMCs or a T cell subset sorted from them (not recorded which). The TCR sequence derives from an adult woman who had mild COVID-19 (a few samples of this study predate the infection). Cell type and time point are not known.

DNA for the CDR3: TGTGCCAGTAGTATCGGCCAGGGGGTGAGCTCCTACGAGCAGTACTTC. Protein sequence: CASSIGQGVSSYEQYF. The V and J genes are TRBV19 and TRBJ2-7; 7 bases line up with TRBD1. V was pared by 3 bases and J by 0 bases, with 8 bases of the junction left unmatched. Germline CDR1 LNHDA, CDR2 SQIVND (reference sequence). The CDR3 is 16 residues long.